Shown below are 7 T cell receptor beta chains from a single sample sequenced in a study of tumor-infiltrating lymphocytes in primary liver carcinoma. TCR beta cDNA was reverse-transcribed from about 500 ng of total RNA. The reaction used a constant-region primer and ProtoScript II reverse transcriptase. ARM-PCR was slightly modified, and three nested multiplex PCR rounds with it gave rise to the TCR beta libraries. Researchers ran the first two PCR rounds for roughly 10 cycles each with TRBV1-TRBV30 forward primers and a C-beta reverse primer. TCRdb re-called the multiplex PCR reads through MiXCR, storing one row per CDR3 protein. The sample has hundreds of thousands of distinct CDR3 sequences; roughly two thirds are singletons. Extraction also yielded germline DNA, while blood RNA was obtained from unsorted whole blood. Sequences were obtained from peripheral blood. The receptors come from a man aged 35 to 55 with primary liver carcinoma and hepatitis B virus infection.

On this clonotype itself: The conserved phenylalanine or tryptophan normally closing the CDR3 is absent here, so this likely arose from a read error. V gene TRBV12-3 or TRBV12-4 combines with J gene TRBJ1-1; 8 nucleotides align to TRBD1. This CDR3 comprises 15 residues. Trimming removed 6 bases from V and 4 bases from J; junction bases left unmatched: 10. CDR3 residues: CASSRNRQGSTEAFV. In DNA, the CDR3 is TGTGCCAGCAGCCGTAATAGACAGGGGAGCACTGAAGCTTTCGTT.

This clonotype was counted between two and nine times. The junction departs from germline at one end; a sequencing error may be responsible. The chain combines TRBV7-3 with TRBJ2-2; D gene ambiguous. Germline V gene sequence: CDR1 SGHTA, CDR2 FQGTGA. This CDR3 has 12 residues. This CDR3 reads CASSSVTGELFF. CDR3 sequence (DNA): TGTGCCAGCAGCTCAGTCACCGGTGAGCTGTTTTTT.

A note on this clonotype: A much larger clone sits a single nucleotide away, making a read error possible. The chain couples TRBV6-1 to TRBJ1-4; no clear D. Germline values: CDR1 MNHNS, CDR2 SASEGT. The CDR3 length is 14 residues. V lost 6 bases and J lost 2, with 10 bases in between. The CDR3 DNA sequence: TGTGCCAGCAGCACAGTGGACACTAATGAAAAACTGTTTTTT. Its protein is CASSTVDTNEKLFF.

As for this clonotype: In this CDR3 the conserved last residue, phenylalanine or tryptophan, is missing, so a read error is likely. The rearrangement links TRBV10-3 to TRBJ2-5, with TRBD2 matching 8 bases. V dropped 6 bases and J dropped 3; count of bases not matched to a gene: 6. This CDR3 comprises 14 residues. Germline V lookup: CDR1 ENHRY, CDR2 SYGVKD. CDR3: CAIRGQREKETQYL. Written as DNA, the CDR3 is TGTGCCATCAGGGGGCAGCGGGAGAAAGAGACCCAGTACCTC.

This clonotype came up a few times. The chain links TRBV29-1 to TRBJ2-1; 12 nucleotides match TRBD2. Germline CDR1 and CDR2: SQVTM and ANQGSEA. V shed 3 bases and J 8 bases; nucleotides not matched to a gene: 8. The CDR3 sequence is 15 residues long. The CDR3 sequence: CSVDPLAGGYDEQFF. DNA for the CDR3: TGCAGCGTTGATCCGCTAGCGGGGGGGTACGATGAGCAGTTCTTC.

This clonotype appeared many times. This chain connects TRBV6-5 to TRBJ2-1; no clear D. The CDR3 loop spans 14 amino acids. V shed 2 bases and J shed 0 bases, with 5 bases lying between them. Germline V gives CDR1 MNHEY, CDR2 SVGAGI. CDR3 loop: CASSYDPSYNEQFF. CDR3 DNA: TGTGCCAGCAGTTACGACCCCTCCTACAATGAGCAGTTCTTC.

CDR3 protein: CASSSQGRRSGYTF. CDR3 sequence (DNA): TGTGCCAGCAGCTCTCAGGGCCGCAGGAGTGGCTACACCTTC. The chain recombines TRBV5-8 with TRBJ1-2; D perhaps matches TRBD1 (5 bases). The CDR3 covers 14 residues. Germline V gene data show CDR1 as SGHTS and CDR2 as YDEGEE. Trimming shortened V by 3 bases and J by 7 bases, and 16 bases separated the two germline ends.